This paragraph reports one T cell receptor (beta chain). Its antigen remains unidentified. Per-base quality was not reported, and no clone a single base away is much larger than it. The data are from a study of long-term antiretroviral therapy in people with HIV (dated by TCRdb to 2021 to 2024). Notes on the research overall: The earliest samples were collected roughly a decade before the 2015 WHO recommendation for immediate ART, at a time when ART was usually postponed until CD4 counts fell. This retrospective serial study examined whether starting ART and sustained HIV suppression were associated with changes in the composition and diversity of the TRB repertoire in peripheral blood. The cohort contributed roughly 200 cryopreserved PBMC samples from around 33 adults with confirmed HIV infection, collected serially over a mean of approximately 6 years (range 1-12). Among the roughly 30 participants with HIV, eleven were female. No cross-contamination during QIAcube processing was shown when test extractions of a monoclonal T-cell line were performed alongside about 30 polyclonal samples.

Sequencing of the TRB variable region was done with the immunoSEQ hsTCRB v3.0 assay at survey level resolution. TRB sequencing targeted a depth of about 35,000-50,000 T-cell genomes per sample. An Illumina MiSeq with a v3 150-cycle kit was used to sequence the pooled TRB libraries. From the authors' description of their analysis: Repertoire analysis ran in R within a reproducible Nextflow workflow covering QC, data transformation and analysis. Custom analyses were implemented in LymphoSeq2, an R package for AIRR-Seq data exploration. After excluding a few samples that yielded fewer than 5000 total TRB sequences, fewer than 200 HIV repertoires remained for analysis. Among the roughly 180 retained HIV repertoires, approximately 59 were collected before ART initiation and approximately 130 after ART initiation. Each repertoire was downsampled to 5000 TRB nucleotide sequences, and summary statistics were averaged across 100 downsampling iterations. The analysis kept only TRB sequences whose CDR3 regions were at least seven amino acids long. Two measures captured diversity: a Shannon entropy-derived clonality score and the Gini coefficient. In the repertoire networks, any two of the top 5000 CDR3 amino acid sequences were connected whenever the two sequences differed by an edit distance of one. GLIPH2 predicted antigen specificity groups and MHC restriction for TRB CDR3 amino acid sequences. To flag known associations with CMV, EBV, HIV or tissue antigens, CDR3 amino acid sequences were compared against VDJdb and McPAS-TCR. Pre-ART, post-ART and control groups were compared with Wilcoxon signed-rank tests and Holm-Bonferroni correction. TCRdb limited this immuneACCESS table to in-frame rearrangements with V and J called. A share of clones is missing; checked studies link under half to unresolved V genes, and the rest is unexplained. Clonal size and the V and J genes are those of that table, whereas D and trimming came from the DNA. This sample lists about 20,000 clones; approximately 82% were detected once. Approximately 12% of the sample is taken by the ten largest.

To be included, a participant needed at least one PBMC sample from before ART initiation plus at least two post-ART samples. Treatment was received in the United States of America by all participants with HIV. Before DNA extraction, cryopreserved samples containing 1-10 million PBMC were thawed and washed. At the time of the earliest PBMC sample, participants with HIV were aged between roughly 20 and 54 years. PBMC samples were contributed by each participant from 1-4 timepoints before ART initiation and 2-8 timepoints after ART initiation, with a median of 7 samples. Serial HIV viral load, CD4+ T-cell count, ART history and demographic data were obtained for every participant. Using a Qiagen kit on a QIAcube, genomic DNA was extracted from unsorted PBMC, with samples processed in batches of 12. The germline ends are 8 bases apart after V is trimmed by 0 bases and J by 2 bases. Sequences MGHRA (CDR1) and YSYEKL (CDR2) are obtained from the germline V gene. From its cysteine to its phenylalanine, the CDR3 spans 14 amino acids. Only CDR3 DNA is held: 42 bases, read in frame from base 1.

Results the study describes overall, beyond this receptor: HIV repertoires had narrower CDR3 length ranges than controls, and the network structure suggested an antigen-experienced repertoire that shifted only slightly toward naive after ART. The samples span the years 2004 to 2017, and the ART regimens used may be less effective than current regimens. Because pre-ART samples had limited cell numbers, unsorted PBMC were profiled rather than sorted CD4+ and CD8+ T cells. A significant increase in TRB diversity was found to be associated with ART initiation, although TRB diversity was observed to remain significantly below that of transplant donor controls even after long-term ART. Since PBMC availability was limited, sequencing covered only the TCR beta chain, with no alpha chain pairing. No data were available on ART adherence, viral resistance or therapy changes, limiting inferences about post-ART repertoire changes. Expanded TRB clones identified before ART initiation dominated the repertoire at all time points, although this dominance fluctuated and declined in many PLHIV after ART.

The material was unsorted PBMCs, obtained less than 2.5 years after starting antiretroviral therapy. This sequence originates from a man aged 35-49 years with HIV. The sequence is built from TRBV4-1 and TRBJ2-7; TRBD1 is perhaps the D gene, given 5 matching bases. The CDR3 has the sequence CASSQESRAYEQYF. In nucleotides, the sequence is TGCGCCAGCAGCCAAGAATCCAGGGCCTACGAGCAGTACTTC.